This TCR beta chain was retrieved from a study of early T cells in non-severe SARS-CoV-2 infection. Findings and caveats of the study: Comparison of clonotypes with VDJdb favored anti-spike CD8 responses while missing private and CD4 specificities.

As part of library construction, unique molecular identifiers were attached to individual cDNA molecules. TCRdb re-analysed the 5' RACE reads in MiXCR, keeping a single row per CDR3 protein. The sample lists 38,000 or so distinct CDR3 sequences, about 5% seen once, with 16% in the top ten. Concerning this clonotype itself: Antigen unknown.

Sequencing was performed on whole blood. The TCR comes from an adult who was a healthcare worker with PCR-confirmed SARS-CoV-2 infection or an uninfected control (not recorded which).

The CDR3 loop reads CASSLDRAGELFF. In nucleotides, the CDR3 is TGTGCCAGCAGCTTAGACAGGGCCGGGGAGCTGTTTTTT. The rearrangement links TRBV7-6 to TRBJ2-2; possibly TRBD1 for D (6 bases). CDR3 size: 13 residues. V lost 1 base to trimming and J lost 6 bases, with 6 bases between them. Germline values: CDR1 SGHVS, CDR2 FNYEAQ.